This TCR beta chain came from a study of shared clonotypes between healthy human individuals. Whole-study context: Donor ages ranged 18 to 49 years: two women, a few men. CD4 naive and CD4 memory each took three plates per donor, while CD8 naive took two and CD8 memory one.

TCRdb keeps only in-frame clones here, not all; method: immunoSEQ multiplex PCR. The sample lists about 680,000 clones, around 73% seen once, with 1.5% to 2% in the top ten. The CDR3 is made up of 16 amino acids. The ends were cut back, 2 bases at V and 8 bases at J, with 21 bases in the middle. The germline V gene encodes CDR1 MDHEN and CDR2 SYDVKM. Findings of the study overall: All-four-donor shared clonotypes had higher generation probabilities than non-shared clonotypes did.

A word on this clone: Its antigen is not identified.

Donors, without exception, were Caucasian adults residing in Nashville, Tennessee. The sequencing sample was made of memory CD4+ T cells sorted from blood. Subset reported: CD45RA-negative fraction. The sequence came from a woman aged 25 to 45 in good health. The chain links TRBV28 to TRBJ2-5, with D perhaps TRBD2 (5 bases). CDR3 nucleotide sequence: TGTGCCAGCAGTTTACCCCCCGGGGTACAGCCAGAAACCCAGTACTTC. Translation: CASSLPPGVQPETQYF.